This T cell receptor beta chain came from a study of identical twins. The study, taken as a whole, reports: Insertion counts were lower in abundant cord blood beta clonotypes, a trend that memory repertoires did not show. Alpha sequences that were out-of-frame and twin-shared showed an excess of low generation probability.

Concerning this clonotype: The antigen is undetermined.

One entry per CDR3 protein, called by TCRdb with MiXCR from the 5' RACE reads. This table has more than 1.5 million distinct CDR3 sequences, about 31% appearing once. In every case, the donor was a healthy Caucasian. This TCR was recovered from a newborn girl in good health. Sample: cord blood.

The CDR3 DNA is TGCGCCAGCAGCCACAGGGGGTTTAGGGAAGAGACCCAGTACTTC. It encodes CASSHRGFREETQYF. This rearrangement joins TRBV5-1 to TRBJ2-5, with 8 bases identical to TRBD1. The CDR3 extends over 15 amino acids. Per the germline V gene, CDR1 is SGHRS and CDR2 is YFSETQ. V trimming: 4 bases; J trimming: 3 bases; junction bases outside the gene matches: 8.